Presented here are 21 T cell receptor beta chains from one specimen sequenced in a study of CD4+ T cells in melanoma. Sequenced by immunoSEQ multiplex PCR; TCRdb stores in-frame clones only, minus some. This sample has 9,000 to 13,000 clones, with 60% to 85% found just once. The sample consisted of cells from a culture (not recorded whether cultured in vitro). Source of these receptors: a human donor with melanoma.

The rearrangement joins TRBV12-3 or TRBV12-4 to TRBJ1-5; D ambiguous. The V end lost 6 bases, the J end lost 5 bases, and 11 bases lay between the germline ends. The CDR3 runs 13 residues. CDR3 in DNA: TGTGCCAGCAGCTCGGACGGTTATCAGCCCCAGCATTTT. Translation gives CASSSDGYQPQHF.

The CDR3 nucleotides read TGTGCCAGCAGCTTACGAGACAGGGTAAGCACAGATACGCAGTATTTT. Translation gives CASSLRDRVSTDTQYF. This rearrangement joins TRBV7-3 to TRBJ2-3, with TRBD1 matching 7 bases. This CDR3 is built from 16 residues. With V trimmed by 2 bases and J by 0 bases, 5 bases remained unmatched. The germline V gene encodes CDR1 SGHTA and CDR2 FQGTGA.

The chain links TRBV3-1 (or the pseudogene TRBV3-2) to TRBJ1-2; perhaps TRBD1 as D (6 bases). CDR3 length: 14 amino acids. Trimming cost V 4 bases and J 1 base, with 10 bases left between them. From germline, CDR1 is LGHDT and CDR2 YNNKEL (reference sequence). The DNA for the CDR3 is TGTGCCAGCAGCCGTCAACAGGGTAACTATGGCTACACCTTC. Translating it yields CASSRQQGNYGYTF.

This chain's CDR3 is CASSIRLAGATDTQYF. CDR3 nucleotide sequence: TGTGCCAGCAGCATCCGACTAGCGGGGGCCACAGATACGCAGTATTTT. The chain carries TRBV3-1 (or the pseudogene TRBV3-2) and TRBJ2-3, with TRBD2 identical over 12 bases. The CDR3 runs 16 residues. Germline loops: CDR1 LGHDT, CDR2 YNNKEL (reference sequence). V lost 5 bases, J lost 2 bases, and 5 bases stayed unmatched.

This chain links TRBV5-1 with TRBJ2-5; 8 positions agree with TRBD1. J was trimmed by 3 bases and V by 0 bases; bases with no gene match: 4. Germline V gives CDR1 SGHRS, CDR2 YFSETQ. The CDR3 loop spans 15 amino acids. The CDR3 DNA reads as TGCGCCAGCAGCTTGGTGGGGACAGGTGAAGAGACCCAGTACTTC. This codes for CASSLVGTGEETQYF.

The chain recombines TRBV5-8 with TRBJ2-3, with unresolved D. With 0 bases removed from V and 0 bases from J, the gap between germline ends came to 11 bases. The CDR3 is 16 amino acids. The germline V gene encodes CDR1 SGHTS and CDR2 YDEGEE. CDR3 in amino acids: CASSLARARSTDTQYF. DNA of the CDR3: TGTGCCAGCAGCTTGGCCCGGGCGAGGAGCACAGATACGCAGTATTTT.

This sequence joins TRBV5-1 and TRBJ2-3; D unclear. Germline CDR1 reads SGHRS; CDR2 reads YFSETQ. The V end lost 1 base, the J end lost 5 bases, and 11 bases lay between the germline ends. CDR3 length equals 14 residues. CDR3 loop: CASSLRLGLDTQYF. The CDR3 DNA reads TGCGCCAGCAGCTTGCGGTTAGGTTTAGATACGCAGTATTTT.

The V gene is TRBV7-9, the J gene TRBJ2-6, with D possibly TRBD1 on 5 matching bases. The CDR3 consists of 15 residues. Trimming took 4 bases from V and 3 from J, leaving 10 bases between them. The germline V gene encodes CDR1 SEHNR and CDR2 FQNEAQ (reference sequence). CDR3 DNA sequence: TGTGCCAGCAGCTCCAGGGTAGGTGGGGCCAACGTCCTGACTTTC. Residues: CASSSRVGGANVLTF. Combining the CDR3 with reference TRBV7-9 and TRBJ2-6 gives the whole variable domain DTGVSQNPRHKITKRGQNVTFRCDPISEHNRLYWYRQTLGQGPEFLTYFQNEAQLEKSRLLSDRFSAERPKGSFSTLEIQRTEQGDSAMYLCASSSRVGGANVLTFGAGSRLTVL.

The V call is TRBV2, the J call TRBJ1-2; TRBD1 aligns across 8 bases. V gave up 5 bases and J gave up 4 bases; unmatched junction bases: 6. The CDR3 sequence is 14 residues long. Per germline, CDR1 SNHLY and CDR2 FYNNEI. The chain's CDR3 is CASSFPGGGYGYTF. For the CDR3, the DNA is TGTGCCAGCAGTTTTCCAGGGGGCGGCTATGGCTACACCTTC.

This clone occurred a few times. V is TRBV3-1 (or the pseudogene TRBV3-2) and J is TRBJ2-5; D possibly uses TRBD1 or TRBD2 (5 bases each). CDR1 LGHDT and CDR2 YNNKEL come from the germline V gene (reference sequence). V was clipped by 1 base and J by 4 bases, with 22 bases between them. The CDR3 runs to 18 residues. CDR3: CASSQGRTGTRRIETQYF. The CDR3 nucleotides are TGTGCCAGCAGCCAAGGTAGAACCGGGACCCGGAGGATAGAGACCCAGTACTTC.

The rearrangement uses TRBV2 and TRBJ1-2; weak D call: TRBD1 (5 bases). V was trimmed by 3 bases and J by 6 bases, leaving 8 bases between them. There are 12 residues in the CDR3. CDR1 and CDR2 from the germline V gene are SNHLY and FYNNEI. The CDR3 spells CASSDLGDGYTF. The CDR3 DNA reads as TGTGCCAGCAGTGACCTGGGGGATGGCTACACCTTC.

This clone is deemed medium-sized (0.01 to 0.1%). V gene TRBV3-1 (or the pseudogene TRBV3-2) combines with J gene TRBJ1-1; D is undetermined. This CDR3 spans 13 amino acids. V lost 4 bases, J lost 0 bases, and 6 bases lay in between. CDR1 and CDR2 from the germline V gene are LGHDT and YNNKEL (reference sequence). CDR3: CASSRKVNTEAFF. The CDR3 nucleotides read TGTGCCAGCAGCCGCAAGGTGAACACTGAAGCTTTCTTT.

This chain links TRBV27 with TRBJ1-1; D is unclear. The CDR3 sequence is 15 residues long. Germline V CDR1 and CDR2: MNHEY, SMNVEV (reference sequence). The ends were cut back, 2 bases at V and 1 base at J, with 11 bases in the middle. The CDR3 loop reads CASSLRPGTNTEAFF. The DNA for the CDR3 is TGTGCCAGCAGTTTAAGGCCGGGAACGAACACTGAAGCTTTCTTT.

This clone was counted between two and nine times. The V gene is TRBV12-3 or TRBV12-4, the J gene TRBJ1-3; D is unclear. This CDR3 region has 13 residues. Deletions cut 3 bases from V and 5 bases from J, with 8 bases between. The CDR3 bases are TGTGCCAGCAGTTTGTTACAGAGAAACACCATATATTTT. It specifies CASSLLQRNTIYF.

The V and J genes are TRBV14 and TRBJ2-7, with 8 positions matching TRBD1. CDR1 SGHDN and CDR2 FVKESK come from the germline V gene. V shed 4 bases and J 3 bases; nucleotides not matched to a gene: 8. This CDR3 has 15 amino acids. The CDR3 is CASSRGTGGVYEQYF. CDR3 DNA: TGTGCCAGCAGCCGAGGGACAGGAGGAGTCTACGAGCAGTACTTC.

The V and J genes are TRBV3-1 (or the pseudogene TRBV3-2) and TRBJ2-3; 8 nucleotides line up with TRBD2. V gave up 8 bases and J gave up 1 base; unmatched junction bases: 5. This CDR3 is built from 14 residues. Germline V CDR1 and CDR2: LGHDT, YNNKEL (reference sequence). For the CDR3, the DNA is TGTGCCAGCCGGGGGCGGGGGGGCACAGATACGCAGTATTTT. Translated, it gives CASRGRGGTDTQYF.

The V and J genes are TRBV21-1 and TRBJ1-5; the D call of TRBD1 is as the table states it, not checked on the DNA. TRBV21-1 is a pseudogene. This CDR3 comprises 16 residues. The CDR3 DNA is TGTGCCAGCAGCCCTCGACAGGGGAAAAGGGAACAGCCCCAGCATTTT. Protein: CASSPRQGKREQPQHF.

The rearrangement uses TRBV7-3 and TRBJ2-3; D possibly corresponds to TRBD2 (5 bases). The V and J ends lost 2 bases and 2 bases respectively, with 8 bases between them. Germline V gives CDR1 SGHTA, CDR2 FQGTGA. The CDR3 spans 14 residues. CDR3 residues: CASSLFSVTDTQYF. CDR3 nucleotides: TGTGCCAGCAGCTTATTTAGCGTCACAGATACGCAGTATTTT.

This clone was seen more than once but under ten times. J is TRBJ2-7 and V is TRBV5-4, with no clear D. The CDR3 is 14 residues long. V lost 4 bases, J lost 2 bases, and 13 bases lay in between. Germline CDR1 SGHNT, CDR2 YYREEE (reference sequence). The CDR3 region has the DNA TGTGCCAGCAGCCACATTCTTGGGCCCTACGAGCAGTACTTC. Its translation is CASSHILGPYEQYF.

This chain uses TRBV19 with TRBJ2-5, with D perhaps TRBD1 (6 bases). In germline, CDR1 is LNHDA, CDR2 SQIVND (reference sequence). The length of the CDR3 is 13 residues. Between the trimmed V and J ends, which lost 5 bases and 3 bases, there was a span of 10 bases. The CDR3 is CASSPRTEETQYF. As DNA, the CDR3 is TGTGCCAGTAGTCCTCGGACAGAAGAGACCCAGTACTTC.

CDR3 sequence: CASKVLGAAGELFF. The CDR3 region has the DNA TGTGCCAGCAAGGTCTTGGGGGCAGCCGGGGAGCTGTTTTTT. V gene TRBV2 combines with J gene TRBJ2-2, with D possibly TRBD1 on 6 matching bases. This CDR3 has 14 amino acids. V gave up 7 bases and J gave up 6 bases, with 15 bases separating them. Germline V gene data show CDR1 as SNHLY and CDR2 as FYNNEI.